Here is one T cell receptor (beta chain) with its context. The trim removed 5 bases at V and 5 bases at J, leaving 10 bases unmatched. Germline CDR1 PRHDT, CDR2 FYEKMQ (reference sequence). CDR3 length: 16 amino acids. The sample is drawn from a study of cytomegalovirus exposure and HLA in healthy donors. The PCR used 60 Vbeta and 13 Jbeta primers. Per the original data handling: Roughly 80 million unique TCR beta chains, roughly 12 million shared, were counted in a later analysis. Method: immunoSEQ multiplex PCR; TCRdb's copy keeps in-frame clones and lacks some. That table furnishes V, J and clone size, whereas the DNA furnished D and trimming. Of some 170,000 clones in the sample, 75% to 85% are singletons; the top ten hold 4.9%.

The receptor comes from a woman under 30 in good health and CMV-seropositive. Sequenced: PBMCs. The rearrangement links TRBV13 to TRBJ2-5, with 11 bases lining up with TRBD2. Here the CDR3 DNA reads TGTGCCAGCAGCACGCCACTAGCGGGGGAGCGGGAGACCCAGTACTTC. Its translation: CASSTPLAGERETQYF.